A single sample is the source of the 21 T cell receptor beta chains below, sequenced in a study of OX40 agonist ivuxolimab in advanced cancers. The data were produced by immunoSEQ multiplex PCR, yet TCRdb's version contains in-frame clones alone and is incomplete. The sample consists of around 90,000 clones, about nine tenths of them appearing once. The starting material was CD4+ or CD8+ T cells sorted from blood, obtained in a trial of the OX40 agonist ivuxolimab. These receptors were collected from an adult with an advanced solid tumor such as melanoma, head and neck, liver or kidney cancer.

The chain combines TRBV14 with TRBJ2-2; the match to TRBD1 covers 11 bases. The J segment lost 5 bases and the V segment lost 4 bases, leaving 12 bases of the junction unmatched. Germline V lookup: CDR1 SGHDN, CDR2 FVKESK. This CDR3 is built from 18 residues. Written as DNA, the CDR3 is TGTGCCAGCAGCCCCTTGCCCGGACAGGGGGCGCGGACCGGGGAGCTGTTTTTT. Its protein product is CASSPLPGQGARTGELFF.

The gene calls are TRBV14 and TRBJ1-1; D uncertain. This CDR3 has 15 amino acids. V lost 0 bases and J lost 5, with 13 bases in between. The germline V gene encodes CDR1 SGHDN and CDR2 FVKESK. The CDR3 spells CASSQEGAGRTEAFF. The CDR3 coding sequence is TGTGCCAGCAGCCAAGAAGGCGCTGGAAGGACTGAAGCTTTCTTT.

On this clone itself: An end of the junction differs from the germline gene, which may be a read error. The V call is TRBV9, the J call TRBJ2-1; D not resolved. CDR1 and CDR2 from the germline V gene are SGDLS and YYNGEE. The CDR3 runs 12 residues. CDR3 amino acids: CVSSAPFGEQFF. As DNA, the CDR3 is TGTGTCAGCAGCGCTCCGTTTGGTGAGCAGTTCTTC.

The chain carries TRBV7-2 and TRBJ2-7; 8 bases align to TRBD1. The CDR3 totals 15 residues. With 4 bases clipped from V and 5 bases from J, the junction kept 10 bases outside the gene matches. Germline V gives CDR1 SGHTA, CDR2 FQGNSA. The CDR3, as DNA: TGTGCCAGCAGCTCCGGAGAACAGGGGGGCCACGAGCAGTACTTC. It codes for CASSSGEQGGHEQYF.

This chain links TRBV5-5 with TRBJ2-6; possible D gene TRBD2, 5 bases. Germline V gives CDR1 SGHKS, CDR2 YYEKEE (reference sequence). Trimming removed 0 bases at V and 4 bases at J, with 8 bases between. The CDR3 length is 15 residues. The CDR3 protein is CASSLGGYGANVLTF. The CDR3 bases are TGTGCCAGCAGCTTGGGAGGGTACGGGGCCAACGTCCTGACTTTC.

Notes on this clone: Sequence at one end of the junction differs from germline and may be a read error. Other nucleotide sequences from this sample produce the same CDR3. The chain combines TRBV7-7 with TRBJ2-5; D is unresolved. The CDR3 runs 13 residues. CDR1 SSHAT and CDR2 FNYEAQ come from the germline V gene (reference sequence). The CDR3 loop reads CASSLGLEETQYF. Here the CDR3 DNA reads TGTGCTAGCAGCTTAGGCCTGGAAGAGACCCAGTACTTC.

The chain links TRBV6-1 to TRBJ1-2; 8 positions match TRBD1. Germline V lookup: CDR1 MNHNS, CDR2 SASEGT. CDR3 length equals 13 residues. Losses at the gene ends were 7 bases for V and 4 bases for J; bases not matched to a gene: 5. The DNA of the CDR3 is TGTGCCAGCACCTTACAGGGGGGCTATGGCTACACCTTC. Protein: CASTLQGGYGYTF.

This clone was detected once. CDR3 DNA sequence: TGTGCCACCCCAGGGAGTTCCCAAAACGAGCAGTACTTC. It translates to CATPGSSQNEQYF. J is TRBJ2-7 and V is TRBV30; D may match TRBD1 or TRBD2 (5 bases each). Between the trimmed V and J ends, which lost 8 bases and 5 bases, there was a span of 19 bases. Germline V CDR1 and CDR2: GTSNPN, SVGIG (reference sequence). This CDR3 has 13 amino acids. The variable domain in full, completed from reference TRBV30 and TRBJ2-7, reads SQTIHQWPATLVQPVGSPLSLECTVEGTSNPNLYWYRQAAGRGLQLLFYSVGIGQISSEVPQNLSASRPQDRQFILSSKKLLLSDSGFYLCATPGSSQNEQYFGPGTRLTVT.

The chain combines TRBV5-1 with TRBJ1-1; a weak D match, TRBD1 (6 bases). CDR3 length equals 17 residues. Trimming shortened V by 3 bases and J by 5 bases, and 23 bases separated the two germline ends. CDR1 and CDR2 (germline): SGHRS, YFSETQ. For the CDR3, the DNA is TGCGCCAGCAGCTCGCAGGGGTATAGCCCCACGACGACTGAAGCTTTCTTT. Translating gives CASSSQGYSPTTTEAFF.

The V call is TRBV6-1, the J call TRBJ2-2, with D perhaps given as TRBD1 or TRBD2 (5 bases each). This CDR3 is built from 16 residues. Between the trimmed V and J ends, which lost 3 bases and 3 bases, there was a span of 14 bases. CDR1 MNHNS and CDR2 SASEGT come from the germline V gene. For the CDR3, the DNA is TGTGCCAGCAGTGAGGGGGACCGCCGATACACCGGGGAGCTGTTTTTT. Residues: CASSEGDRRYTGELFF.

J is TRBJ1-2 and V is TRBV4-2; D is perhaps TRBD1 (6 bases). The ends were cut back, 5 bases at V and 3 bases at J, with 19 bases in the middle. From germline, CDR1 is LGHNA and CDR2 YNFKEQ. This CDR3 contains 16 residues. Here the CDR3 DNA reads TGTGCCAGCAGCTTGGCAGGGGCCTCTGGAGACTATGGCTACACCTTC. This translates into CASSLAGASGDYGYTF.

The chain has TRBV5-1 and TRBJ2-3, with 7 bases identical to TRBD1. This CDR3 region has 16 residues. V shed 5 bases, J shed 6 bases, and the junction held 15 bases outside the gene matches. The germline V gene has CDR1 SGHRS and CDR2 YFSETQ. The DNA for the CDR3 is TGCGCCAGCAGTCGCGCGCCCGGGACAGCAAAGGATACGCAGTATTTT. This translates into CASSRAPGTAKDTQYF.

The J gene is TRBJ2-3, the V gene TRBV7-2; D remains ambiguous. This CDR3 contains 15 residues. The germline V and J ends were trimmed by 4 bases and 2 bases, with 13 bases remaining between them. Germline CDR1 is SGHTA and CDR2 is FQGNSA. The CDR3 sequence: CASSSTPRFTDTQYF. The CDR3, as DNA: TGTGCCAGCAGCTCCACCCCCCGATTCACAGATACGCAGTATTTT. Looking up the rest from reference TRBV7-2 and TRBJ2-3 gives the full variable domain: GAGVSQSPSNKVTEKGKDVELRCDPISGHTALYWYRQSLGQGLEFLIYFQGNSAPDKSGLPSDRFSAERTGGSVSTLTIQRTQQEDSAVYLCASSSTPRFTDTQYFGPGTRLTVL.

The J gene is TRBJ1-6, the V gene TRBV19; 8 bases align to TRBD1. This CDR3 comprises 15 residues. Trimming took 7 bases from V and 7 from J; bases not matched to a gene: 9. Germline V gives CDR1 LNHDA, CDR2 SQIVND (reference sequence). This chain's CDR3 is CASTGSRGQNSPLHF. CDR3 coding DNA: TGTGCCAGTACGGGATCCAGGGGGCAAAATTCACCCCTCCACTTT.

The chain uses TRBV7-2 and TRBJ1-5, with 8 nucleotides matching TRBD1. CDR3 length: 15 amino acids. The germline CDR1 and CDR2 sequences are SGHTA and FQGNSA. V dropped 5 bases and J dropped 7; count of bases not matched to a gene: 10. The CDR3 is CASSMWDRQGQPQHF. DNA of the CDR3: TGTGCCAGCAGCATGTGGGACAGGCAAGGGCAGCCCCAGCATTTT.

CDR3 amino acids: CATSGSGADDYGYTF. The CDR3, as DNA: TGCGCCACCTCGGGGTCGGGGGCTGACGACTATGGCTACACCTTC. The chain recombines TRBV10-2 with TRBJ1-2, with a weak D call TRBD1 (6 bases). The CDR3 runs 15 residues. The V gene's germline CDR1 is WSHSY and CDR2 SAAADI. V lost 10 bases to trimming and J lost 3 bases, with 21 bases between them.

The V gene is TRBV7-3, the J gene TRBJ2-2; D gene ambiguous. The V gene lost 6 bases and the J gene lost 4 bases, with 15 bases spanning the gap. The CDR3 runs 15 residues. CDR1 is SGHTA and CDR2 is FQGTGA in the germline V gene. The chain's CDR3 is CASSPSLVPTGELFF. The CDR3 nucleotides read TGTGCCAGCAGTCCCTCACTTGTCCCCACCGGGGAGCTGTTTTTT.

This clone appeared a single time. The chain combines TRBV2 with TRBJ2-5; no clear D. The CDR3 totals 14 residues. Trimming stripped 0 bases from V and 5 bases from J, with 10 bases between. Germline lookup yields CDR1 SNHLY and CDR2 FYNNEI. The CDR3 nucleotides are TGTGCCAGCAGTGAAGCTTACAGAGAGGAGACCCAGTACTTC. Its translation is CASSEAYREETQYF.

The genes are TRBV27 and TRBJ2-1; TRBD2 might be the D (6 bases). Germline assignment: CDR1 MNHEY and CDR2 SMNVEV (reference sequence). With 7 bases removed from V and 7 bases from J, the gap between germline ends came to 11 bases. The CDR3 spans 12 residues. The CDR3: CASTSGRNEQFF. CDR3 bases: TGTGCCAGCACCTCGGGGAGGAATGAGCAGTTCTTC.

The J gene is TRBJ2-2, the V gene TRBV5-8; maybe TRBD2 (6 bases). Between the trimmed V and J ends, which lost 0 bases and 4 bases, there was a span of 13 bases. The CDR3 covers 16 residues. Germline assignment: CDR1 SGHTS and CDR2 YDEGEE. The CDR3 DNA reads TGTGCCAGCAGCTTGGGCGGGACGTGGCTCACCGGGGAGCTGTTTTTT. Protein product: CASSLGGTWLTGELFF.

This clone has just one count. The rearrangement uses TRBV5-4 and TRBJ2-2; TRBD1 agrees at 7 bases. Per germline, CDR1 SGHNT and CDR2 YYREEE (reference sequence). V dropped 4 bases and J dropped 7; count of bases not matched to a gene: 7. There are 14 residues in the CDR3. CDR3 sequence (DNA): TGTGCCAGCAGCCCCAGGGGGAGAGGCGGGGAGCTGTTTTTT. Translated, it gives CASSPRGRGGELFF. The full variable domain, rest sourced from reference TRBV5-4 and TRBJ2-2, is ETGVTQSPTHLIKTRGQQVTLRCSSQSGHNTVSWYQQALGQGPQFIFQYYREEENGRGNFPPRFSGLQFPNYSSELNVNALELDDSALYLCASSPRGRGGELFFGEGSRLTVL.